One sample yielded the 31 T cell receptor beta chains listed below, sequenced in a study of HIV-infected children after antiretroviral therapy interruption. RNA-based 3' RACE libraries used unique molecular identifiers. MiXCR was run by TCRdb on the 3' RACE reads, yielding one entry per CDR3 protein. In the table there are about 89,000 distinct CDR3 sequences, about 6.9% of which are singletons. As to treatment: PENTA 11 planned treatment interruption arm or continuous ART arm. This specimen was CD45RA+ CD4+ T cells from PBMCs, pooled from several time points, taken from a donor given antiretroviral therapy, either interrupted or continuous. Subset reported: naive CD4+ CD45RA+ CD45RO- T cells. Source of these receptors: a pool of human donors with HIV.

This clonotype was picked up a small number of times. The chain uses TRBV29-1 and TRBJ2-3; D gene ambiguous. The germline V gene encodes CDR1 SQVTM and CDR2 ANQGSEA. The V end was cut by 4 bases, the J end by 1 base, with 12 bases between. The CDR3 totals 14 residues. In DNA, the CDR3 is TGCAGCGTTGGGGCTGATTCTGGCACAGATACGCAGTATTTT. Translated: CSVGADSGTDTQYF.

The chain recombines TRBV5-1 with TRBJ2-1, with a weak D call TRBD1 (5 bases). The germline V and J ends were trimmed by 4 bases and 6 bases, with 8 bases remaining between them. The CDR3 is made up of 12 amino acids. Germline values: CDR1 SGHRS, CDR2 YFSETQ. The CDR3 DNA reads TGCGCCAGCAGCATGACAGCCAATGAGCAGTTCTTC. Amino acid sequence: CASSMTANEQFF. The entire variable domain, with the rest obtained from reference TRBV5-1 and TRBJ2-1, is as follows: KAGVTQTPRYLIKTRGQQVTLSCSPISGHRSVSWYQQTPGQGLQFLFEYFSETQRNKGNFPGRFSGRQFSNSRSEMNVSTLELGDSALYLCASSMTANEQFFGPGTRLTVL.

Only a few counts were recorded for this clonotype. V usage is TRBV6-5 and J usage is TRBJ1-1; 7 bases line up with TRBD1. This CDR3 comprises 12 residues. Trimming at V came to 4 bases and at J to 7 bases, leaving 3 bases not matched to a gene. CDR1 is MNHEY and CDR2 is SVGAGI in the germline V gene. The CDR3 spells CASSSTGNEAFF. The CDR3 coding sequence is TGTGCCAGCAGTTCGACAGGGAATGAAGCTTTCTTT.

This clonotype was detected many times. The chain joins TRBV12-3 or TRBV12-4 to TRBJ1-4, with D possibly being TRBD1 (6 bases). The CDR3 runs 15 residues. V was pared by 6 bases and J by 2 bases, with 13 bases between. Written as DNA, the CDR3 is TGTGCCAGCAGCCCGCAGGGGAGGACTAATGAAAAACTGTTTTTT. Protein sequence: CASSPQGRTNEKLFF.

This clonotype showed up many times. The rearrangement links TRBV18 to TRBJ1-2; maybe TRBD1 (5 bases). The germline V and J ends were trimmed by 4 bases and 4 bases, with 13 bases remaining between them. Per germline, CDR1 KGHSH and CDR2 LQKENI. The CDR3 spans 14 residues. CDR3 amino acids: CASSRGTGAYGYTF. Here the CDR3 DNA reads TGTGCCAGCTCACGGGGGACCGGCGCCTATGGCTACACCTTC.

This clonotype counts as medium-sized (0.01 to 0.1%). The CDR3 is CSAGTPAGTGGKGYGYTF. The CDR3 DNA reads TGCAGTGCTGGGACACCGGCCGGGACAGGGGGCAAAGGCTATGGCTACACCTTC. The chain recombines TRBV20-1 with TRBJ1-2, with 12 nucleotides matching TRBD1. Unmatched junction bases numbered 17, after V lost 5 bases and J lost 4 bases. In germline, CDR1 is DFQATT, CDR2 SNEGSKA (reference sequence). The CDR3 is 18 residues long.

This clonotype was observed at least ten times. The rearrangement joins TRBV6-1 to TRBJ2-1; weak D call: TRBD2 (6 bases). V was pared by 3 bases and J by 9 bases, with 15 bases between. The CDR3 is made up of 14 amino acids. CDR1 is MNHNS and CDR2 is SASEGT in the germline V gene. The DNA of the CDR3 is TGTGCCAGCAGTGAGGGGGGAGCCTGGAGTGAGCAGTTCTTC. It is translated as CASSEGGAWSEQFF.

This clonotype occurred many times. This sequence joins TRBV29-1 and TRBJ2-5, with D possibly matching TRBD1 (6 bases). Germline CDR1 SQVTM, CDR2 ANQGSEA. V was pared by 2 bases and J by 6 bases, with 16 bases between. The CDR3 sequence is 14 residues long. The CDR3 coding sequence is TGCAGCGTTGAAAAACAGGGATTAGCGAAGACCCAGTACTTC. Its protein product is CSVEKQGLAKTQYF.

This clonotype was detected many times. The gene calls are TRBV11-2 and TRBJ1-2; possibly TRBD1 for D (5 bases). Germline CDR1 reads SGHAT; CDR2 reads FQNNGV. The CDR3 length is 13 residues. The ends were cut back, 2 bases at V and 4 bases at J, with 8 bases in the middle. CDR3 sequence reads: CASSLSDSYGYTF. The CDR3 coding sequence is TGTGCCAGCAGCTTAAGTGACAGCTATGGCTACACCTTC.

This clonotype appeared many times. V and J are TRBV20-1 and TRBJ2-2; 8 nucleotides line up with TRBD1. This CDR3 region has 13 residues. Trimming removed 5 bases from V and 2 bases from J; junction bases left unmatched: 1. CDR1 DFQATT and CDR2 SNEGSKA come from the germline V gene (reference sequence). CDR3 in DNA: TGCAGTGCTGACAGGGGAAACACCGGGGAGCTGTTTTTT. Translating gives CSADRGNTGELFF.

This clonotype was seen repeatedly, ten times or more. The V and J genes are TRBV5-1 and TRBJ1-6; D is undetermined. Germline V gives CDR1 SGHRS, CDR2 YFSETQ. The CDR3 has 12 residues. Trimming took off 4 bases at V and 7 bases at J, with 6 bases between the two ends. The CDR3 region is CASSTDNSPLHF. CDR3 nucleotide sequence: TGCGCCAGCAGCACTGACAATTCACCCCTCCACTTT.

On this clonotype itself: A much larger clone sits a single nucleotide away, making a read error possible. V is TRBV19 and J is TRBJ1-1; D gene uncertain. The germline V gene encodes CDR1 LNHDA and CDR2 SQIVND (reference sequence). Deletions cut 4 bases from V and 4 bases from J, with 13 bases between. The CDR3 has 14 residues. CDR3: CASSKVSGSTEAFF. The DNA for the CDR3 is TGTGCCAGTAGTAAAGTTTCGGGGAGCACTGAAGCTTTCTTT.

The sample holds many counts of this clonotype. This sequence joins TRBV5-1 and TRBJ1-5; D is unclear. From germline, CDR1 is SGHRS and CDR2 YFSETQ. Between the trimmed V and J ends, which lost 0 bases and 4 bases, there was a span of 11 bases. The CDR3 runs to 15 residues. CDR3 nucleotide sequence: TGCGCCAGCAGCTTGGACGGGGATGGAAATCAGCCCCAGCATTTT. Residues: CASSLDGDGNQPQHF.

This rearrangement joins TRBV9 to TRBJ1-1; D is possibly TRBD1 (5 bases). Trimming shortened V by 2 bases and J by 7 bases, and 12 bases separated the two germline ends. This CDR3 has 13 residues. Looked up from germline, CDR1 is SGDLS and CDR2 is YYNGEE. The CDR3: CASSVTVGVEAFF. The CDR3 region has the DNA TGTGCCAGCAGCGTGACAGTCGGGGTTGAAGCTTTCTTT.

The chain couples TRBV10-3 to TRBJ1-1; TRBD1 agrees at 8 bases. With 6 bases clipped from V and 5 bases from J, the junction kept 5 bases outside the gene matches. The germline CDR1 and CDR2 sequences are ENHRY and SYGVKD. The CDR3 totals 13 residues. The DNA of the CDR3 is TGTGCCATCAGCACAGACAGGGGAACTGAAGCTTTCTTT. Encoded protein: CAISTDRGTEAFF.

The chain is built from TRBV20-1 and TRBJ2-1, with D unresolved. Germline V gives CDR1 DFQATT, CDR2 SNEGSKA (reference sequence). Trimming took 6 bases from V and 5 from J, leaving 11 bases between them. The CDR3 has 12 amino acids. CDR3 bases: TGCAGTGCCGACGAAGCCCACAATGAGCAGTTCTTC. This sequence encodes CSADEAHNEQFF.

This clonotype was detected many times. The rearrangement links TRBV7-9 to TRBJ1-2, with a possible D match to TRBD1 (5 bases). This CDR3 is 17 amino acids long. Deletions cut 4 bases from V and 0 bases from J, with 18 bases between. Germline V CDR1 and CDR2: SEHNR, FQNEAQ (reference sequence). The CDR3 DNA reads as TGTGCCAGCAGCTCTATGACCGGGACTGGGACTAACTATGGCTACACCTTC. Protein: CASSSMTGTGTNYGYTF. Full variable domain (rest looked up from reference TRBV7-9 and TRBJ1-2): DTGVSQNPRHKITKRGQNVTFRCDPISEHNRLYWYRQTLGQGPEFLTYFQNEAQLEKSRLLSDRFSAERPKGSFSTLEIQRTEQGDSAMYLCASSSMTGTGTNYGYTFGSGTRLTVV.

CDR3 coding DNA: TGCAGTGCCCCCCTGAACACTGAAGCTTTCTTT. Protein product: CSAPLNTEAFF. The gene calls are TRBV20-1 and TRBJ1-1; no clear D. The CDR3 runs to 11 residues. Per the germline V gene, CDR1 is DFQATT and CDR2 is SNEGSKA (reference sequence). With 6 bases removed from V and 0 bases from J, the gap between germline ends came to 5 bases.

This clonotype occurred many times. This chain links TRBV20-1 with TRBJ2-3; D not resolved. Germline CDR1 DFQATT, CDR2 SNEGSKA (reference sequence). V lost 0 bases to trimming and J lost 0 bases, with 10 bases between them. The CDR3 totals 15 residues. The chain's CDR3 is CSAREVQVSTDTQYF. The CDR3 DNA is TGCAGTGCTAGAGAGGTTCAGGTTAGCACAGATACGCAGTATTTT.

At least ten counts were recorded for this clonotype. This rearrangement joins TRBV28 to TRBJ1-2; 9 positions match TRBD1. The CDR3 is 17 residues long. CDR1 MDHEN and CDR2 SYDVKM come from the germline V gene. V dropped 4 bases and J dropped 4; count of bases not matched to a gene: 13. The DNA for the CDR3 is TGTGCCAGCAGTTCCCACGTGGGGGGGACAGGGCCCTATGGCTACACCTTC. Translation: CASSSHVGGTGPYGYTF.

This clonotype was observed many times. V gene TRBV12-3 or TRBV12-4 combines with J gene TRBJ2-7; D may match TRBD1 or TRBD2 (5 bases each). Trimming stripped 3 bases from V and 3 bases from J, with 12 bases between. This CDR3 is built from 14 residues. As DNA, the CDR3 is TGTGCCAGCAGTTTTGAGGGGTCCCTCTACGAGCAGTACTTC. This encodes CASSFEGSLYEQYF.

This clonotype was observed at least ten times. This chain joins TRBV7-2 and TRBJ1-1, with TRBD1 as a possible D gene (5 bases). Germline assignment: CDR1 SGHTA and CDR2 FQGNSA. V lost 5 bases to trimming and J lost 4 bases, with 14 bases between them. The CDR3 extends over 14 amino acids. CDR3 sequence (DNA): TGTGCCAGCAGCGAGCAGGGTTGGGGCACTGAAGCTTTCTTT. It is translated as CASSEQGWGTEAFF.

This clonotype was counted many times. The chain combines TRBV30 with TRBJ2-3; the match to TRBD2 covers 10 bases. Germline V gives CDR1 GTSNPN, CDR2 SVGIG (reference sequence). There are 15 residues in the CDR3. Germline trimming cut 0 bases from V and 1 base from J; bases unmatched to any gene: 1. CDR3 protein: CAWSVAGGRTDTQYF. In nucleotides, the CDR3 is TGTGCCTGGAGTGTAGCGGGGGGGCGCACAGATACGCAGTATTTT. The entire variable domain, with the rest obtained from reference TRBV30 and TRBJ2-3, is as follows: SQTIHQWPATLVQPVGSPLSLECTVEGTSNPNLYWYRQAAGRGLQLLFYSVGIGQISSEVPQNLSASRPQDRQFILSSKKLLLSDSGFYLCAWSVAGGRTDTQYFGPGTRLTVL.

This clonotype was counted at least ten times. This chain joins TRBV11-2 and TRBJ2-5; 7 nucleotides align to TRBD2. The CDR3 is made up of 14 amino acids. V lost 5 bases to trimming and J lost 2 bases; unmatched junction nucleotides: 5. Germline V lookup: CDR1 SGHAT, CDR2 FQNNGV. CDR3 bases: TGTGCCAGCAGCCGAAGCGGGAATCAAGAGACCCAGTACTTC. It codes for CASSRSGNQETQYF. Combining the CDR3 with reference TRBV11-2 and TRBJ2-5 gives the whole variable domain EAGVAQSPRYKIIEKRQSVAFWCNPISGHATLYWYQQILGQGPKLLIQFQNNGVVDDSQLPKDRFSAERLKGVDSTLKIQPAKLEDSAVYLCASSRSGNQETQYFGPGTRLLVL.

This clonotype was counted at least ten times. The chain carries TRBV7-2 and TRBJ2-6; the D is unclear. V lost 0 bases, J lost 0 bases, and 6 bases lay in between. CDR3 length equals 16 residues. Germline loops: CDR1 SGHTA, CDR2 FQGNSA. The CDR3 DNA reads TGTGCCAGCAGCTTAGCGCCGCTCTCTGGGGCCAACGTCCTGACTTTC. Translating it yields CASSLAPLSGANVLTF. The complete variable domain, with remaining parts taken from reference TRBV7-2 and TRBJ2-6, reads GAGVSQSPSNKVTEKGKDVELRCDPISGHTALYWYRQSLGQGLEFLIYFQGNSAPDKSGLPSDRFSAERTGGSVSTLTIQRTQQEDSAVYLCASSLAPLSGANVLTFGAGSRLTVL.

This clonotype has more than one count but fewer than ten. CDR3: CASSQGGQYSPLHF. For the CDR3, the DNA is TGTGCCAGCAGTCAGGGGGGACAGTATTCACCCCTCCACTTT. This rearrangement joins TRBV12-3 or TRBV12-4 to TRBJ1-6; TRBD1 matches at 7 bases. Trimming removed 5 bases from V and 8 bases from J; junction bases left unmatched: 6. This CDR3 spans 14 amino acids.

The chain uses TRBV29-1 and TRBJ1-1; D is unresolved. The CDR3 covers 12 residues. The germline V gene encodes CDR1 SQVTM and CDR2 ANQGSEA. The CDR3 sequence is CRVNPGNTEAFF. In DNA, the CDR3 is TGCAGGGTGAACCCGGGGAACACTGAAGCTTTCTTT.

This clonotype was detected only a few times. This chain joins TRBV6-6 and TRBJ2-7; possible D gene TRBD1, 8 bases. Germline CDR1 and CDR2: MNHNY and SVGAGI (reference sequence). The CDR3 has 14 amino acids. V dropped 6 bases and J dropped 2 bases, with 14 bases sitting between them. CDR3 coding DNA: TGTGCCAGCAGCACTACAGGGGGGGCCTACGAGCAGTACTTC. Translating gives CASSTTGGAYEQYF.

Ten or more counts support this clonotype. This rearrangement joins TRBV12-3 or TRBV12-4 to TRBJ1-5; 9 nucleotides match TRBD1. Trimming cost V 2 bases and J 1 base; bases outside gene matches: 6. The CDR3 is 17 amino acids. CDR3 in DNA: TGTGCCAGCAGTTTATCCGGGACAGGGCTCAGCAATCAGCCCCAGCATTTT. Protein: CASSLSGTGLSNQPQHF.

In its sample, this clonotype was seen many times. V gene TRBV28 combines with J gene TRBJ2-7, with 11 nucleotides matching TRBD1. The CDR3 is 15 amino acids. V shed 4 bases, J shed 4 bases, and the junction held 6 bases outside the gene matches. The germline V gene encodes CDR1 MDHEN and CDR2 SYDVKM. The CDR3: CASSSDRGHSYEQYF. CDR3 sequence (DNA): TGTGCCAGCAGTTCGGACAGGGGGCATTCGTACGAGCAGTACTTC. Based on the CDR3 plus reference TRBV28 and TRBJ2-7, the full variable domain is DVKVTQSSRYLVKRTGEKVFLECVQDMDHENMFWYRQDPGLGLRLIYFSYDVKMKEKGDIPEGYSVSREKKERFSLILESASTNQTSMYLCASSSDRGHSYEQYFGPGTRLTVT.

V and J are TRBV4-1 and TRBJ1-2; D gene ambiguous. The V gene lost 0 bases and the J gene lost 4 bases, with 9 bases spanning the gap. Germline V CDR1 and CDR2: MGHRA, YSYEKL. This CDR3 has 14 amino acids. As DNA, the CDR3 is TGCGCCAGCAGCCAAGATAGCTACATCTATGGCTACACCTTC. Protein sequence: CASSQDSYIYGYTF.